These T cell receptor beta chains were read from a single sample in a study of T cells in Graves' hyperthyroidism and ophthalmopathy. TCRdb passed the multiplex PCR reads through MiXCR, listing each CDR3 protein once. Of 600,000 to 850,000 distinct CDR3 sequences listed, under 20% are singletons. Sequencing was done on a sample of blood. All receptors derive from a woman in her 50s with Graves' hyperthyroidism that later progressed to Graves' ophthalmopathy. The CDR3 runs from the conserved cysteine through the conserved F or W. D genes are given only for firm matches. Rows give clone size only sometimes, using once, few, many, or a class for an expanded clone.

d_call j_call v_call clone_size cdr3_nt cdr3_aa
NA TRBJ1-1 TRBV29-1 NA TGCAGCGTTGACTCGCTGAACACTGAAGCTTTCTTT CSVDSLNTEAFF
TRBD1 TRBJ2-3 TRBV5-1 many TGCGCCAGCGGGGGACAGTTGTTAACAGATACGCAGTATTTT CASGGQLLTDTQYF
NA TRBJ1-2 TRBV20-1 many TGCAGTGCCGACTATTCAGGGATTCTGCATGGCTACACCTTC CSADYSGILHGYTF
NA TRBJ1-2 TRBV3-1 few TGTGCCAGCAGCCAAGTGGCGGACGCTAACTATGGCTACACCTTC CASSQVADANYGYTF
NA TRBJ2-1 TRBV27 many TGTGCCAGTCGACAACGCAAAGGGGTGGATGAGCAGTTCTTC CASRQRKGVDEQFF
NA TRBJ2-1 TRBV10-3 NA TGTGCCATCAGTGATTTTAGAGCGGAACCCTCCTACAATGAGCAGTTCTTC CAISDFRAEPSYNEQFF
NA TRBJ1-2 TRBV27 NA TGTGCCAGCAGTTCCGCCTGGGGTGGTGGCTACACCTTC CASSSAWGGGYTF
NA TRBJ2-5 TRBV5-1 many TGCGCCAGCAGCTTGGACCCCGGGCAAGAGACCCAGTACTTC CASSLDPGQETQYF
TRBD2 TRBJ2-5 TRBV6-1 many TGTGCCAGCAGTGTAACAAGGGGACTAGCGGGTCCCCCGGTAGGGACCCAGTACTTC CASSVTRGLAGPPVGTQYF
TRBD2 TRBJ2-1 TRBV14 few TGTGCCAGCAGCCAAGTAGCGGGGGGACATACCTACAATGAGCAGTTCTTC CASSQVAGGHTYNEQFF
NA TRBJ2-5 TRBV6-1 few TGTGCCAGCAGACGGGTGGAGACCCAGTACTTC CASRRVETQYF
NA TRBJ1-6 TRBV3-1 NA TGTGCCAGCAGCCAAGCCAGGGCCGTGAATTCACCCCTCCACTTT CASSQARAVNSPLHF
TRBD1 TRBJ1-5 TRBV11-2 NA TGTGCCAGCAGTGGACAGGGGGCACTTCAGCCCCAGCATTTT CASSGQGALQPQHF
TRBD2 TRBJ2-3 TRBV7-6 NA TGTGCCAGCAGCGCAGCGGGGGGGCCTGGTTTGGCCACAGATACGCAGTATTTT CASSAAGGPGLATDTQYF
NA TRBJ1-5 TRBV2 many TGTGCCAGCAGTCCCATACGTGGCGCTTATAGCAATCAGCCCCAGCATTTT CASSPIRGAYSNQPQHF
TRBD2 TRBJ2-1 TRBV11-2 NA TGTGCCAGCAGCTTCTTTAGTCCAGCGGGGGGATTCTACAATGGGCAGTTCTTC CASSFFSPAGGFYNGQFF
TRBD2 TRBJ2-3 TRBV20-1 many TGCAGTGCTAGAGATAAGGCGGGGGGGTCGATGTATACGCAGTATTTT CSARDKAGGSMYTQYF
TRBD2 TRBJ2-2 TRBV2 NA TGTGCCAGCGGGGGGGGAACAGAAGACACCGGGGAGCTGTTTTTT CASGGGTEDTGELFF
TRBD2 TRBJ2-2 TRBV9 NA TGTGCCAGCAGCGTAGCTAGCGGGGGCCGGAACACCGGGGAGCTGTTTTTT CASSVASGGRNTGELFF
NA TRBJ1-4 TRBV6-1 many TGTGCCAGCAGTCCTCCAACTAATGAAAAACTGTTTTTT CASSPPTNEKLFF
NA TRBJ1-2 TRBV9 NA TGTGCCAGCAGCGTGGGACGGACTAACTATGGCTACACCTTC CASSVGRTNYGYTF
NA TRBJ2-1 TRBV14 many TGTGCCAGCAGACCCATAACAGGGCTTGAGCAGTTCTTC CASRPITGLEQFF
NA TRBJ1-6 TRBV7-9 NA TGTGCCAGCAGCTTAGACTCCGGGATGCCAAAGTATAATTCACCCCTCCACTTT CASSLDSGMPKYNSPLHF
NA TRBJ1-2 TRBV6-1 few TGTGCCAGCAGTGAATATAACTATGGCTACACCTTC CASSEYNYGYTF
TRBD1 TRBJ1-5 TRBV7-9 NA TGTGCCAGCAGCTCGGGACAGGGGGTCAATCAGCCCCAGCATTTT CASSSGQGVNQPQHF
NA TRBJ1-1 TRBV20-1 few TGCAGTGCTAGCCAGATCTTGAACACTGAAGCCTTCTTT CSASQILNTEAFF
NA TRBJ1-2 TRBV10-3 few TGTGCCGTACAACCCAGGTCTGACTATGGCTACACCTTC CAVQPRSDYGYTF
NA TRBJ2-3 TRBV20-1 few TGCAGTGCCAGGGGAATGGCAAATACGCAGTATTTT CSARGMANTQYF
TRBD1 TRBJ1-2 TRBV3-1 few TGTGCCAGCAGCCAACCCCGAAGGGGGCAGGCTGGCTACACCTTC CASSQPRRGQAGYTF
NA TRBJ1-3 TRBV9 NA TGTGCCAGCAGCGTCAGCTTGAGCTCTGGAAACACCATATATTTT CASSVSLSSGNTIYF
NA TRBJ1-6 TRBV7-2 few TGTGCCAGCAGCCTTGAGGAAGGGTATTCACCCCTCCACTTT CASSLEEGYSPLHF